This T cell receptor beta chain is from a study of cytomegalovirus exposure and HLA in healthy donors. Looking at the study overall: Out of 300 to 500 genotyped donors, roughly 83% belonged to the Caucasian-associated ancestry cluster.

The CDR3 consists of 15 residues. Germline CDR1 is SNHLY and CDR2 is FYNNEI. V shed 4 bases and J 0 bases; nucleotides not matched to a gene: 5. Notes on this clone: Its antigen is unknown.

Study-level findings and limits: Being productive about 87% or about 30% of the time was typical of most TCR beta V segments in an earlier analysis. Reported findings show TCR beta sequences accurately forecast HLA-A and HLA-B alleles in most subjects.

Primers for the PCR totalled 60 Vbeta and 13 Jbeta. Clones were read by immunoSEQ multiplex PCR, and TCRdb kept only the in-frame ones, dropping some. The sample has 100,000 or so clones, roughly 71% seen once. This chain connects TRBV2 to TRBJ1-2; the match to TRBD1 covers 7 bases. The specimen was PBMCs. The source of this sequence is a man aged 50 to 60 in good health and CMV-seronegative. The CDR3 reads CASSASGTANYGYTF. For the CDR3, the DNA is TGTGCCAGCAGTGCCTCCGGGACAGCTAACTATGGCTACACCTTC. The complete variable domain, with remaining parts taken from reference TRBV2 and TRBJ1-2, reads EPEVTQTPSHQVTQMGQEVILRCVPISNHLYFYWYRQILGQKVEFLVSFYNNEISEKSEIFDDQFSVERPDGSNFTLKIRSTKLEDSAMYFCASSASGTANYGYTFGSGTRLTVV.